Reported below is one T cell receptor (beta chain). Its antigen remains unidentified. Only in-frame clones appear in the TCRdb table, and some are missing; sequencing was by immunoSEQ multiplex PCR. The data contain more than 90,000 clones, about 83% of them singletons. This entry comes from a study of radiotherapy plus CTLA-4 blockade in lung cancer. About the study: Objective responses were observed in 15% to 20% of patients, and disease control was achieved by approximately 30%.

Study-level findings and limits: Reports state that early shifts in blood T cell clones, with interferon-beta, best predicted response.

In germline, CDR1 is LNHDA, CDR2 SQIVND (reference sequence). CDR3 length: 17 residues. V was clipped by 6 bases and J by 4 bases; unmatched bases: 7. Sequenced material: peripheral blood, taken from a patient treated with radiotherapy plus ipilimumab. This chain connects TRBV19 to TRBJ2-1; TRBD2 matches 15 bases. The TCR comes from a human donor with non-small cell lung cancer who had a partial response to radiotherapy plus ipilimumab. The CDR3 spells CASSPGGTSGRYNEQFF. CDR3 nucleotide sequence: TGTGCCAGTAGCCCGGGAGGGACTAGCGGGAGGTACAATGAGCAGTTCTTC.